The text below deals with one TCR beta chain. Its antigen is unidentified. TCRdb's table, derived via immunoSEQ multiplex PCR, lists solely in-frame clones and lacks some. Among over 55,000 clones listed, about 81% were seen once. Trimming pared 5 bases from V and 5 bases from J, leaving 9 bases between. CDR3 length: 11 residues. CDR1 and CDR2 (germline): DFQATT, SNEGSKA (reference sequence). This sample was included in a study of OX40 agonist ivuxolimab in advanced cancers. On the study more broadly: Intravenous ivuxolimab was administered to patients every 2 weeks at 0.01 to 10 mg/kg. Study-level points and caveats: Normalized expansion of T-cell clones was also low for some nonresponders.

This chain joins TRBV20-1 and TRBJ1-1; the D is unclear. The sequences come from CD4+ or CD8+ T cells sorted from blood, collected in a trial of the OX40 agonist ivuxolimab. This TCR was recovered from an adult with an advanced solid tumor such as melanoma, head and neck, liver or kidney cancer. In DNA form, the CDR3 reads TGCAGTGCTCTCATCGGGACTGAAGCTTTCTTT. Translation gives CSALIGTEAFF.